A single sample is the source of the 32 T cell receptor beta chains below, sequenced in a study of OX40 agonist ivuxolimab in advanced cancers. Libraries were prepared by immunoSEQ multiplex PCR; TCRdb keeps only in-frame clonotypes and omits some of them. The data show about 70,000 clones, with 87% seen just once and 2.5% to 3% held by the top ten. The sequencing used CD4+ or CD8+ T cells sorted from blood, collected in a trial of the OX40 agonist ivuxolimab. Receptor source: an adult with an advanced solid tumor such as melanoma, head and neck, liver or kidney cancer.

V is TRBV25-1 and J is TRBJ1-2; no clear D. Trimming cost V 5 bases and J 4 bases, with 11 bases left between them. The CDR3 is 13 amino acids. Germline lookup yields CDR1 MGHDK and CDR2 SYGVNS. CDR3 amino acids: CASSSQGRYGYTF. CDR3 sequence (DNA): TGTGCCAGCAGTTCCCAAGGACGCTATGGCTACACCTTC.

This clone has a single count. The chain uses TRBV5-1 and TRBJ2-3; D tentatively fits TRBD1 or TRBD2 (6 bases each). V gave up 0 bases and J gave up 0 bases, with 14 bases separating them. Germline V gene data show CDR1 as SGHRS and CDR2 as YFSETQ. The CDR3 totals 17 residues. CDR3 coding DNA: TGCGCCAGCAGCTTGGCTCCGGGGGCCCTCAGCACAGATACGCAGTATTTT. Residues: CASSLAPGALSTDTQYF. Based on the CDR3 plus reference TRBV5-1 and TRBJ2-3, the full variable domain is KAGVTQTPRYLIKTRGQQVTLSCSPISGHRSVSWYQQTPGQGLQFLFEYFSETQRNKGNFPGRFSGRQFSNSRSEMNVSTLELGDSALYLCASSLAPGALSTDTQYFGPGTRLTVL.

This rearrangement joins TRBV30 to TRBJ2-1; possible D gene TRBD2, 5 bases. Germline CDR1 reads GTSNPN; CDR2 reads SVGIG (reference sequence). With 8 bases removed from V and 5 bases from J, the gap between germline ends came to 13 bases. This CDR3 has 12 amino acids. CDR3 DNA: TGTGCCCGAGCCAACGGGGACAATGAGCAGTTCTTC. Translation: CARANGDNEQFF.

The sample holds a few counts of this clone. V gene TRBV12-2 combines with J gene TRBJ2-7. TRBV12-2 is a pseudogene. This CDR3 has 17 residues. CDR3: CASRLEAGLRDSYEQYF. The CDR3 DNA reads as TGTGCAAGTCGCTTAGAGGCCGGCTTAAGGGACTCCTACGAGCAGTACTTC.

The chain is built from TRBV7-9 and TRBJ2-7; tentatively, D is TRBD1 or TRBD2 (6 bases each). The V end was cut by 4 bases, the J end by 4 bases, with 17 bases between. Germline-derived CDR1 and CDR2 are SEHNR and FQNEAQ (reference sequence). This CDR3 contains 15 residues. CDR3 region: CASSSLRGDPYEQYF. CDR3 DNA: TGTGCCAGCAGCTCCCTAAGGGGGGACCCTTACGAGCAGTACTTC.

This CDR3 reads CASRDSPTSTIYF. DNA of the CDR3: TGTGCCAGCCGGGACAGTCCCACGTCCACCATATATTTT. The J gene is TRBJ1-3, the V gene TRBV14; 7 nucleotides agree with TRBD1. Germline CDR1 is SGHDN and CDR2 is FVKESK. J lost 9 bases, V lost 8 bases, and 10 bases had no gene match. This CDR3 is built from 13 residues.

The table lists this clone with a count of one. The chain couples TRBV5-1 to TRBJ2-5; 10 nucleotides agree with TRBD2. Trimming removed 0 bases from V and 1 base from J; junction bases left unmatched: 6. This CDR3 spans 17 amino acids. CDR1 and CDR2 from the germline V gene are SGHRS and YFSETQ. The CDR3 spells CASSLGLAGDLQETQYF. For the CDR3, the DNA is TGCGCCAGCAGCTTGGGGCTAGCGGGGGACCTCCAAGAGACCCAGTACTTC.

This chain joins TRBV9 and TRBJ2-2, with D maybe TRBD2 (6 bases). The germline V gene encodes CDR1 SGDLS and CDR2 YYNGEE. CDR3 length equals 13 residues. Trimming stripped 3 bases from V and 7 bases from J, with 10 bases between. CDR3 sequence: CASSGGGFGELFF. CDR3 nucleotide sequence: TGTGCCAGCAGCGGTGGGGGGTTCGGGGAGCTGTTTTTT. Based on the CDR3 plus reference TRBV9 and TRBJ2-2, the full variable domain is DSGVTQTPKHLITATGQRVTLRCSPRSGDLSVYWYQQSLDQGLQFLIQYYNGEERAKGNILERFSAQQFPDLHSELNLSSLELGDSALYFCASSGGGFGELFFGEGSRLTVL.

This clone was detected once. Other DNA sequences in this specimen translate into the identical CDR3. The rearrangement links TRBV5-6 to TRBJ1-2; maybe TRBD1 (6 bases). CDR1 and CDR2 from the germline V gene are SGHDT and YYEEEE. V dropped 4 bases and J dropped 8 bases, with 21 bases sitting between them. The CDR3 consists of 15 residues. For the CDR3, the DNA is TGTGCCAGCAGCCGTCGGGGGGCGGGGGCGCTCGGCTACACCTTC. This sequence encodes CASSRRGAGALGYTF. Full variable domain (rest looked up from reference TRBV5-6 and TRBJ1-2): DAGVTQSPTHLIKTRGQQVTLRCSPKSGHDTVSWYQQALGQGPQFIFQYYEEEERQRGNFPDRFSGHQFPNYSSELNVNALLLGDSALYLCASSRRGAGALGYTFGSGTRLTVV.

The gene calls are TRBV5-5 and TRBJ1-2, with D possibly TRBD1 on 5 matching bases. Trimming took off 6 bases at V and 3 bases at J, with 15 bases between the two ends. The CDR3 sequence is 14 residues long. Germline V CDR1 and CDR2: SGHKS, YYEKEE (reference sequence). CDR3 in amino acids: CASTSLPGHYGYTF. CDR3 bases: TGTGCCAGCACCTCTCTCCCGGGACACTATGGCTACACCTTC.

This clone was picked up one time. CDR3 amino acids: CAYTQPLGDYGYTF. In DNA form, the CDR3 reads TGTGCCTACACTCAACCCTTAGGGGACTATGGCTACACCTTC. This chain links TRBV30 with TRBJ1-2; maybe TRBD1 (5 bases). Germline lookup yields CDR1 GTSNPN and CDR2 SVGIG (reference sequence). The CDR3 is 14 amino acids. Trimming shortened V by 7 bases and J by 3 bases, and 18 bases separated the two germline ends.

The chain uses TRBV6-1 and TRBJ2-7; 7 nucleotides match TRBD1. Per germline, CDR1 MNHNS and CDR2 SASEGT. There are 13 residues in the CDR3. Trimming cost V 2 bases and J 3 bases; bases outside gene matches: 1. The CDR3 bases are TGTGCCAGCAGTGAACGACAGGGCTACGAGCAGTACTTC. Translating it yields CASSERQGYEQYF.

The chain employs TRBV4-2 and TRBJ2-6; D is possibly TRBD2 (5 bases). This CDR3 has 19 residues. The V end was cut by 0 bases, the J end by 0 bases, with 15 bases between. The germline V gene has CDR1 LGHNA and CDR2 YNFKEQ. DNA for the CDR3: TGTGCCAGCAGCCAAGATCAACTAGGCAGCCTCTCTGGGGCCAACGTCCTGACTTTC. Its protein product is CASSQDQLGSLSGANVLTF.

This clone came up once. The rearrangement uses TRBV6-1 and TRBJ1-3, with D maybe TRBD1 (6 bases). The CDR3 sequence is 15 residues long. Germline CDR1 and CDR2: MNHNS and SASEGT. V was shortened by 5 bases and J by 0 bases, with 11 bases between the two germline ends. The CDR3 nucleotides are TGTGCCAGCAGTCCGGGGGGCAACTCTGGAAACACCATATATTTT. It encodes CASSPGGNSGNTIYF.

The chain links TRBV6-5 to TRBJ2-1, with D perhaps matching TRBD1 (5 bases). The CDR3 loop spans 13 amino acids. Germline lookup yields CDR1 MNHEY and CDR2 SVGAGI. The V end lost 5 bases, the J end lost 9 bases, and 14 bases lay between the germline ends. CDR3 sequence: CASSLTEQGEQFF. CDR3 sequence (DNA): TGTGCCAGCAGTCTGACCGAGCAGGGTGAGCAGTTCTTC.

V is TRBV9 and J is TRBJ2-5; D ambiguous. There are 14 residues in the CDR3. Germline V gene sequence: CDR1 SGDLS, CDR2 YYNGEE. Deletions cut 0 bases from V and 5 bases from J, with 11 bases between. The CDR3 here is CASSVDKVGETQYF. For the CDR3, the DNA is TGTGCCAGCAGCGTAGATAAGGTCGGGGAGACCCAGTACTTC. The whole variable domain, remainder taken from reference TRBV9 and TRBJ2-5, is DSGVTQTPKHLITATGQRVTLRCSPRSGDLSVYWYQQSLDQGLQFLIQYYNGEERAKGNILERFSAQQFPDLHSELNLSSLELGDSALYFCASSVDKVGETQYFGPGTRLLVL.

This chain joins TRBV4-2 and TRBJ2-1; 7 bases align to TRBD2. Germline trimming cut 0 bases from V and 3 bases from J; bases unmatched to any gene: 5. The CDR3 length is 16 residues. Germline V gene sequence: CDR1 LGHNA, CDR2 YNFKEQ. The CDR3 DNA follows: TGTGCCAGCAGCCAAGATCGAACGGGGGGCTACAATGAGCAGTTCTTC. Translation gives CASSQDRTGGYNEQFF.

This chain joins TRBV4-1 and TRBJ1-2, with a tentative D call TRBD1 (5 bases). CDR1 and CDR2 (germline): MGHRA, YSYEKL. The CDR3 covers 15 residues. V lost 5 bases and J 2 bases, leaving 15 bases between the germline ends. The CDR3 protein is CASSIVGVANYGYTF. The CDR3, as DNA: TGCGCCAGCAGCATCGTGGGGGTCGCAAACTATGGCTACACCTTC.

This clone was found a few times. The V call is TRBV19, the J call TRBJ1-5, with 7 nucleotides matching TRBD1. The ends lost 3 bases at V and 6 bases at J; junction bases unmatched: 2. This CDR3 has 13 residues. CDR1 is LNHDA and CDR2 is SQIVND in the germline V gene (reference sequence). In DNA form, the CDR3 reads TGTGCCAGTAGTATCCAGGGGGGTCAGCCCCAGCATTTT. Its protein is CASSIQGGQPQHF.

V is TRBV6-5 and J is TRBJ1-1, with D perhaps TRBD1 (5 bases). With 8 bases removed from V and 1 base from J, the gap between germline ends came to 14 bases. The CDR3 extends over 14 amino acids. Germline values: CDR1 MNHEY, CDR2 SVGAGI. This chain's CDR3 is CASSGAAQNTEAFF. CDR3 coding DNA: TGTGCCAGCTCCGGGGCAGCTCAGAACACTGAAGCTTTCTTT.

V and J are TRBV6-5 and TRBJ2-1; TRBD1 or TRBD2 may be the D gene (6 bases each). Germline V gives CDR1 MNHEY, CDR2 SVGAGI. The CDR3 totals 14 residues. The V end was cut by 2 bases, the J end by 9 bases, with 14 bases between. CDR3 residues: CASSYRGQGSEQFF. The CDR3 nucleotides are TGTGCCAGCAGTTACCGGGGGCAGGGATCTGAGCAGTTCTTC.

J is TRBJ2-5 and V is TRBV27; 10 nucleotides align to TRBD1. V dropped 6 bases and J dropped 4; count of bases not matched to a gene: 8. CDR1 MNHEY and CDR2 SMNVEV come from the germline V gene (reference sequence). CDR3 length: 15 amino acids. The CDR3 sequence: CASSPTGTGVETQYF. The CDR3 nucleotides are TGTGCCAGCAGCCCGACCGGGACAGGGGTAGAGACCCAGTACTTC.

This clone turned up a few times. The chain carries TRBV19 and TRBJ2-2; D remains unclear. Germline assignment: CDR1 LNHDA and CDR2 SQIVND (reference sequence). The CDR3 is 14 residues long. V lost 0 bases and J lost 6, with 8 bases in between. CDR3 in amino acids: CASSIDHGSGELFF. CDR3 DNA sequence: TGTGCCAGTAGTATAGATCATGGTTCCGGGGAGCTGTTTTTT.

The chain combines TRBV2 with TRBJ1-2, with TRBD1 matching 7 bases. The CDR3 spans 13 residues. Germline V gene data show CDR1 as SNHLY and CDR2 as FYNNEI. V was clipped by 4 bases and J by 3 bases; unmatched bases: 2. CDR3 in DNA: TGTGCCAGCAGTGGACAGGGCTACTATGGCTACACCTTC. This gives the protein CASSGQGYYGYTF. Filled out from reference TRBV2 and TRBJ1-2, the complete variable domain reads EPEVTQTPSHQVTQMGQEVILRCVPISNHLYFYWYRQILGQKVEFLVSFYNNEISEKSEIFDDQFSVERPDGSNFTLKIRSTKLEDSAMYFCASSGQGYYGYTFGSGTRLTVV.

The chain joins TRBV19 to TRBJ1-4; 8 nucleotides align to TRBD1. V gave up 9 bases and J gave up 4 bases; unmatched junction bases: 7. Germline V gene sequence: CDR1 LNHDA, CDR2 SQIVND (reference sequence). This CDR3 region has 14 residues. In nucleotides, the CDR3 is TGTGCCAGCCGGGACAGGAGAGTTAATGAAAAACTGTTTTTT. This sequence encodes CASRDRRVNEKLFF.

The J gene is TRBJ2-5, the V gene TRBV29-1; D is possibly TRBD2 (6 bases). The J call may be wrong; the DNA end is better matched by TRBJ2-7. This CDR3 has 15 amino acids. The germline V gene has CDR1 SQVTM and CDR2 ANQGSEA. CDR3 sequence: CSVVGGRSSSYEQYF. The CDR3 region has the DNA TGCAGCGTTGTGGGGGGACGGTCGAGCTCCTACGAGCAGTACTTC.

J is TRBJ1-2 and V is TRBV28; D remains unclear. This CDR3 comprises 11 residues. The germline V and J ends were trimmed by 10 bases and 0 bases, with 6 bases remaining between them. The germline V gene has CDR1 MDHEN and CDR2 SYDVKM. This chain's CDR3 is CAIVANYGYTF. In DNA form, the CDR3 reads TGTGCCATCGTAGCTAACTATGGCTACACCTTC.

This clone was seen once. The rearrangement joins TRBV4-3 to TRBJ1-6; a weak D match, TRBD1 (5 bases). CDR1 and CDR2 (germline): LGHNA, YSLEER. Between the trimmed V and J ends, which lost 3 bases and 8 bases, there was a span of 14 bases. The CDR3 is 15 amino acids. The DNA of the CDR3 is TGCGCCAGCAGCCAGATGCAGGGATTGCATTCACCCCTCCACTTT. The encoded protein is CASSQMQGLHSPLHF.

The CDR3 is CASSSPAGGLVPDTQYF. CDR3 nucleotide sequence: TGTGCCAGCAGCTCACCAGCCGGAGGACTAGTTCCAGATACGCAGTATTTT. The chain carries TRBV7-9 and TRBJ2-3; 7 nucleotides align to TRBD2. The CDR3 has 17 amino acids. Looked up from germline, CDR1 is SEHNR and CDR2 is FQNEAQ (reference sequence). Trimming removed 4 bases from V and 4 bases from J; junction bases left unmatched: 14. The whole variable domain, filled in from reference TRBV7-9 and TRBJ2-3, reads DTGVSQNPRHKITKRGQNVTFRCDPISEHNRLYWYRQTLGQGPEFLTYFQNEAQLEKSRLLSDRFSAERPKGSFSTLEIQRTEQGDSAMYLCASSSPAGGLVPDTQYFGPGTRLTVL.

The CDR3 reads CASSLGQGFRAEAFF. In DNA form, the CDR3 reads TGTGCCAGCAGTTTGGGACAGGGCTTTAGGGCTGAAGCTTTCTTT. The gene calls are TRBV28 and TRBJ1-1, with 9 bases aligning to TRBD1. Germline trimming cut 3 bases from V and 6 bases from J; bases unmatched to any gene: 8. This CDR3 has 15 amino acids. The germline V gene encodes CDR1 MDHEN and CDR2 SYDVKM.

This chain connects TRBV5-1 to TRBJ2-3; the D gene is possibly TRBD2 (5 bases). This CDR3 is 12 amino acids long. V lost 4 bases, J lost 6 bases, and 9 bases lay in between. Germline CDR1 reads SGHRS; CDR2 reads YFSETQ. CDR3 amino acids: CASSPRGDTQYF. For the CDR3, the DNA is TGCGCCAGCAGCCCGCGCGGGGATACGCAGTATTTT. The full variable domain, its missing parts supplied by reference TRBV5-1 and TRBJ2-3, is KAGVTQTPRYLIKTRGQQVTLSCSPISGHRSVSWYQQTPGQGLQFLFEYFSETQRNKGNFPGRFSGRQFSNSRSEMNVSTLELGDSALYLCASSPRGDTQYFGPGTRLTVL.

The V and J genes are TRBV6-6 and TRBJ1-6; a weak D match, TRBD1 (5 bases). CDR3 length: 15 residues. V was clipped by 4 bases and J by 7 bases, with 14 bases between them. Germline V gene sequence: CDR1 MNHNY, CDR2 SVGAGI (reference sequence). CDR3 in DNA: TGTGCCAGCAGTTTTTCCGGGACGGGAAATTCACCCCTCCACTTT. This encodes CASSFSGTGNSPLHF.